This T cell receptor beta chain was observed in a study of OX40 agonist ivuxolimab in advanced cancers. The overall study: Patients assigned to dose escalation were diagnosed with hepatocellular carcinoma, melanoma, renal cell or head and neck cancer. Eligibility rules accepted prior anti-PD-1, anti-PD-L1 or anti-CTLA-4 therapy, and roughly 40% had some.

Study outcomes and limitations: Individuals who were partial responders at 0.1-3.0 mg/kg had clonal expansion that ranked among the lowest.

Some clones are missing from TCRdb's copy, which holds only in-frame ones; the method was immunoSEQ multiplex PCR. The repertoire holds some 100,000 clones, with approximately 90% as singletons. This clone showed up just once. Its antigen is as yet unknown. This CDR3 spans 14 amino acids. The V and J ends lost 10 bases and 0 bases respectively, with 14 bases between them. The germline CDR1 and CDR2 sequences are MNHNS and SASEGT. The TCR was taken from an adult with an advanced solid tumor such as melanoma, head and neck, liver or kidney cancer. The specimen was CD4+ or CD8+ T cells sorted from blood, collected in a trial of the OX40 agonist ivuxolimab. V gene TRBV6-1 combines with J gene TRBJ2-3; possibly TRBD1 for D (6 bases). In DNA form, the CDR3 reads TGTGCCACCCTCTGGGGGCCGAGCACAGATACGCAGTATTTT. Encoded protein: CATLWGPSTDTQYF.